The source of this TCR beta chain is a study of blood T cells in healthy people across ages. This clonotype was seen ten or more times. Its antigen remains unidentified. Combining a sample-barcoded 5' primer with a J-beta primer mix, a second PCR ran for about 6 to 12 cycles. At least 2.5 million CDR3-containing paired-end reads were obtained per sample. TCRdb re-derived calls from the 5' RACE reads in MiXCR, one entry per CDR3 protein. Here the sample spans roughly 1,500,000 distinct CDR3 sequences, 34% being singletons. The CDR3 has 16 amino acids. V lost 2 bases, J lost 1 base, and 17 bases lay in between. Germline V gene lookup returns CDR1 DFQATT and CDR2 SNEGSKA (reference sequence). Ranging in age from about 6 to 95, the donors were healthy Caucasian individuals from Russia. Researchers report isolating at least 7 million PBMCs per sample. The study's findings and limits: Older age went with lower TCR beta diversity per million T cells, in a roughly linear way.

This receptor was obtained from a woman aged 30 to 39 in good health. This chain connects TRBV20-1 to TRBJ1-2; D might be TRBD1 (6 bases). Source material: blood. CDR3 region: CSARHNAGAVNYGYTF. The CDR3 DNA follows: TGCAGTGCTAGACACAACGCAGGGGCCGTTAACTATGGCTACACCTTC.